What follows are 28 T cell receptor beta chains derived from one specimen sequenced in a study of T cell responses to AZD1222 COVID-19 vaccine. Clones were sequenced by immunoSEQ multiplex PCR, and TCRdb holds only the in-frame ones, with some missing. The sample yields approximately 130,000 clones, approximately 85% seen once. The input for sequencing was peripheral blood, taken 28 days after the second dose of the MenACWY control vaccine. Receptors originate from an adult who received the MenACWY meningococcal vaccine as a control.

The chain carries TRBV11-3 and TRBJ2-1, with TRBD2 matching 8 bases. The germline gives CDR1 SGHNT, CDR2 YENEEA. Trimming cost V 1 base and J 4 bases; bases outside gene matches: 6. The CDR3 covers 16 residues. The chain's CDR3 is CASSLAGGPMYNEQFF. DNA for the CDR3: TGTGCCAGCAGCTTAGCGGGAGGGCCTATGTACAATGAGCAGTTCTTC.

This clone was picked up one time. This rearrangement joins TRBV18 to TRBJ1-2; a possible D gene is TRBD1 (5 bases). This CDR3 contains 14 residues. Germline values: CDR1 KGHSH, CDR2 LQKENI. V gave up 6 bases and J gave up 1 base, with 12 bases separating them. Here the CDR3 DNA reads TGTGCCAGCTCTCTCGGGACGGATAACTATGGCTACACCTTC. Its protein product is CASSLGTDNYGYTF.

The V and J genes are TRBV11-3 and TRBJ1-2, with a weak D call TRBD1 (5 bases). In germline, CDR1 is SGHNT, CDR2 YENEEA. The germline V and J ends were trimmed by 1 base and 6 bases, with 9 bases remaining between them. The CDR3 has 13 residues. CDR3 coding DNA: TGTGCCAGCAGCTTAGTGGCGGGGGATGGCTACACCTTC. This translates into CASSLVAGDGYTF.

This rearrangement joins TRBV19 to TRBJ2-1; unclear D gene. V lost 3 bases and J lost 10, with 10 bases in between. This CDR3 is built from 12 residues. The V gene's germline CDR1 is LNHDA and CDR2 SQIVND (reference sequence). Here the CDR3 DNA reads TGTGCCAGTAGTATTATGGTTGACGAGCAGTTCTTC. It translates to CASSIMVDEQFF. The whole variable domain, remainder taken from reference TRBV19 and TRBJ2-1, is DGGITQSPKYLFRKEGQNVTLSCEQNLNHDAMYWYRQDPGQGLRLIYYSQIVNDFQKGDIAEGYSVSREKKESFPLTVTSAQKNPTAFYLCASSIMVDEQFFGPGTRLTVL.

The chain employs TRBV10-3 and TRBJ1-2, with 7 bases that match TRBD1. The CDR3 runs to 15 residues. V shed 3 bases and J 7 bases; nucleotides not matched to a gene: 11. Germline-derived CDR1 and CDR2 are ENHRY and SYGVKD. DNA of the CDR3: TGTGCCATCAGTGATTCGAACAGGGGAGGTGCTGGCTACACCTTC. Translating gives CAISDSNRGGAGYTF.

The genes are TRBV7-9 and TRBJ1-5; no clear D gene. The germline V gene has CDR1 SEHNR and CDR2 FQNEAQ (reference sequence). With 5 bases removed from V and 3 bases from J, the gap between germline ends came to 14 bases. This CDR3 comprises 15 residues. DNA of the CDR3: TGTGCCAGCAGCAAAGGACTCACGGCCAATCAGCCCCAGCATTTT. Protein: CASSKGLTANQPQHF.

The table lists this clone with a few counts. This CDR3 reads CASSERGAYEQYV. The DNA for the CDR3 is TGTGCCAGTAGTGAGCGGGGTGCCTACGAGCAGTACGTC. The rearrangement links TRBV19 to TRBJ2-7, with 7 positions matching TRBD2. The CDR3 sequence is 13 residues long. J lost 2 bases, V lost 5 bases, and 3 bases had no gene match. Germline V gene sequence: CDR1 LNHDA, CDR2 SQIVND (reference sequence).

The chain is built from TRBV2 and TRBJ1-1; 7 bases line up with TRBD1. The V gene end was trimmed by 7 bases and the J gene end by 10 bases; junction bases not matched to a gene: 12. This CDR3 contains 13 residues. Germline V CDR1 and CDR2: SNHLY, FYNNEI. The CDR3 here is CASNPRTGRVAFF. CDR3 sequence (DNA): TGTGCCAGCAACCCCCGGACAGGCCGCGTAGCTTTCTTT.

The V call is TRBV2, the J call TRBJ1-2; possible D gene TRBD1, 6 bases. Germline V gives CDR1 SNHLY, CDR2 FYNNEI. Trimming removed 4 bases from V and 5 bases from J, with 11 bases in between. The CDR3 totals 13 residues. DNA of the CDR3: TGTGCCAGCAGTGCGGGGACAACGTATGGCTACACCTTC. This sequence encodes CASSAGTTYGYTF.

The chain combines TRBV4-3 with TRBJ1-1; a possible D gene is TRBD1 (5 bases). Germline CDR1 is LGHNA and CDR2 is YSLEER. The ends were cut back, 0 bases at V and 5 bases at J, with 13 bases in the middle. The CDR3 runs to 15 residues. The CDR3 here is CASSQDTGGGTEAFF. Written as DNA, the CDR3 is TGCGCCAGCAGCCAAGATACCGGGGGGGGAACTGAAGCTTTCTTT.

The J gene is TRBJ1-2, the V gene TRBV7-3; D not resolved. This CDR3 has 14 residues. V was trimmed by 5 bases and J by 4 bases, leaving 14 bases between them. The germline CDR1 and CDR2 sequences are SGHTA and FQGTGA. The CDR3 reads CASSPLRAGYGYTF. The CDR3 DNA follows: TGTGCCAGCAGCCCCTTGAGGGCTGGCTATGGCTACACCTTC.

J is TRBJ2-7 and V is TRBV7-9; TRBD2 matches 7 bases. CDR1 is SEHNR and CDR2 is FQNEAQ in the germline V gene (reference sequence). V lost 3 bases, J lost 5 bases, and 10 bases stayed unmatched. The CDR3 is made up of 15 amino acids. The CDR3 DNA is TGTGCCAGCAGCTTTCTCTCGTGGGGGACTAACGAGCAGTACGTC. It codes for CASSFLSWGTNEQYV.

J is TRBJ2-3 and V is TRBV5-1; 8 nucleotides agree with TRBD2. With 5 bases clipped from V and 0 bases from J, the junction kept 5 bases outside the gene matches. The CDR3 contains 15 residues. The germline gives CDR1 SGHRS, CDR2 YFSETQ. CDR3 in amino acids: CASSFSGASTDTQYF. CDR3 coding DNA: TGCGCCAGCAGTTTTAGCGGGGCTAGCACAGATACGCAGTATTTT.

The rearrangement joins TRBV30 to TRBJ1-4, with a tentative D call TRBD1 (5 bases). From germline, CDR1 is GTSNPN and CDR2 SVGIG (reference sequence). The CDR3 sequence is 14 residues long. Trimming took 1 base from V and 14 from J, leaving 20 bases between them. In DNA form, the CDR3 reads TGTGCCTGGAGTGGACTTTACCAGGGCCGAGGGCTGTTTTTT. Translated: CAWSGLYQGRGLFF.

The chain couples TRBV5-1 to TRBJ2-3; 7 bases map to TRBD2. CDR1 is SGHRS and CDR2 is YFSETQ in the germline V gene. The CDR3 is 14 amino acids. V shed 4 bases and J 4 bases; nucleotides not matched to a gene: 6. CDR3 amino acids: CASSPRTSADTQYF. The CDR3 nucleotides read TGCGCCAGCAGCCCCCGGACTAGTGCAGATACGCAGTATTTT.

CDR3 loop: CSAPANTEAFF. CDR3 sequence (DNA): TGCAGTGCCCCGGCGAACACTGAAGCTTTCTTT. V gene TRBV20-1 combines with J gene TRBJ1-1; D is unresolved. Looked up from germline, CDR1 is DFQATT and CDR2 is SNEGSKA (reference sequence). The CDR3 is made up of 11 amino acids. V was trimmed by 6 bases and J by 1 base, leaving 6 bases between them.

V is TRBV18 and J is TRBJ1-1, with 7 bases that match TRBD1. V was pared by 8 bases and J by 1 base, with 4 bases of the junction left unmatched. Germline V gives CDR1 KGHSH, CDR2 LQKENI. This CDR3 contains 13 residues. This CDR3 reads CASRQGKNTEAFF. Written as DNA, the CDR3 is TGTGCCAGCAGACAGGGAAAGAACACTGAAGCTTTCTTT.

As regards this clone: Within the sample, other DNA sequences also encode this same CDR3. The rearrangement uses TRBV7-2 and TRBJ1-6; 8 bases are a match to TRBD1. Losses at the gene ends were 5 bases for V and 5 bases for J; bases not matched to a gene: 8. Germline V gene lookup returns CDR1 SGHTA and CDR2 FQGNSA. The CDR3 contains 16 residues. The CDR3, as DNA: TGTGCCAGCAGCCCGCGGACAGGGCTGAATAATTCACCCCTCCACTTT. It encodes CASSPRTGLNNSPLHF.

The chain carries TRBV4-3 and TRBJ2-7, with TRBD2 matching over 10 bases. CDR3 length: 18 residues. Germline trimming cut 1 base from V and 4 bases from J; bases unmatched to any gene: 13. Germline V lookup: CDR1 LGHNA, CDR2 YSLEER. The CDR3 DNA sequence: TGCGCCAGCAGCCAAGTGGGGCCGCTAGCGGGAGTTGGTTACGAGCAGTACTTC. Translated, it gives CASSQVGPLAGVGYEQYF.

The J gene is TRBJ1-2, the V gene TRBV7-3; 7 bases match TRBD1. CDR3 size: 14 residues. The germline CDR1 and CDR2 sequences are SGHTA and FQGTGA. Trimming cost V 4 bases and J 5 bases; bases outside gene matches: 7. The CDR3 region has the DNA TGTGCCAGCAGCTCCGCCGAGACAGGGTATGGCTACACCTTC. Protein sequence: CASSSAETGYGYTF.

The chain joins TRBV5-1 to TRBJ1-1, with 7 nucleotides matching TRBD1. The ends lost 1 base at V and 8 bases at J; junction bases unmatched: 8. The length of the CDR3 is 14 residues. Germline V gene lookup returns CDR1 SGHRS and CDR2 YFSETQ. The CDR3 protein is CASSLYLGTEEAFF. CDR3 bases: TGCGCCAGCAGCTTGTATTTAGGGACAGAGGAAGCTTTCTTT.

The rearrangement links TRBV4-2 to TRBJ1-4, with 8 bases fitting TRBD1. The CDR3 totals 15 residues. Trimming removed 7 bases from V and 3 bases from J; junction bases left unmatched: 7. CDR1 is LGHNA and CDR2 is YNFKEQ in the germline V gene. As DNA, the CDR3 is TGTGCCAGCACGGGCCAGACAGGGGCTAATGAAAAACTGTTTTTT. Protein: CASTGQTGANEKLFF.

The rearrangement joins TRBV25-1 to TRBJ1-2; TRBD1 might be the D (6 bases). Per germline, CDR1 MGHDK and CDR2 SYGVNS. The CDR3 spans 15 residues. Between the trimmed V and J ends, which lost 1 base and 4 bases, there was a span of 13 bases. CDR3 loop: CASSESGGHSYGYTF. The DNA of the CDR3 is TGTGCCAGCAGTGAATCTGGGGGGCATAGCTATGGCTACACCTTC.

The chain couples TRBV7-8 to TRBJ2-7; D remains unclear. There are 12 residues in the CDR3. From germline, CDR1 is SGHVS and CDR2 FQNEAQ. V shed 4 bases and J shed 3 bases, with 7 bases lying between them. CDR3 sequence (DNA): TGTGCCAGCAGCTCTCCAGGCTACGAGCAGTACGTC. Translating gives CASSSPGYEQYV.

The rearrangement uses TRBV29-1 and TRBJ1-5; D call uncertain. Germline V lookup: CDR1 SQVTM, CDR2 ANQGSEA. The CDR3 has 12 amino acids. Trimming took 3 bases from V and 5 from J, leaving 8 bases between them. This CDR3 reads CSVETGDQPQHF. Here the CDR3 DNA reads TGCAGCGTTGAGACCGGGGATCAGCCCCAGCATTTT.

The rearrangement joins TRBV5-1 to TRBJ1-3; no clear D gene. The CDR3 has 14 residues. Germline V gene sequence: CDR1 SGHRS, CDR2 YFSETQ. The V gene lost 7 bases and the J gene lost 0 bases, with 11 bases spanning the gap. CDR3 in amino acids: CASGPGRSGNTIYF. DNA of the CDR3: TGCGCCAGCGGCCCGGGCCGCTCTGGAAACACCATATATTTT.

This rearrangement joins TRBV24-1 to TRBJ1-2; D remains unclear. V lost 5 bases and J lost 3, with 9 bases in between. The CDR3 is 13 amino acids. Germline V gene data show CDR1 as KGHDR and CDR2 as SFDVKD. CDR3 DNA sequence: TGTGCCACCAGTGGGGGAGGAGACTATGGCTACACCTTC. Amino acid sequence: CATSGGGDYGYTF.

The J gene is TRBJ1-2, the V gene TRBV27; a weak D match, TRBD1 (5 bases). The CDR3 is made up of 14 amino acids. The V end was cut by 2 bases, the J end by 1 base, with 8 bases between. CDR1 and CDR2 from the germline V gene are MNHEY and SMNVEV (reference sequence). Written as DNA, the CDR3 is TGTGCCAGCAGTTTAGGGGCAAATAACTATGGCTACACCTTC. Translating it yields CASSLGANNYGYTF.